The 11 T cell receptor beta chains reported below all come from one sample, sequenced in a study of T cell responses to AZD1222 COVID-19 vaccine (dated by TCRdb to the early 2020s). Interpreted using the paper, the time point label stands for: baseline before first vaccination. Library preparation employed the immunoSEQ multiplex PCR assay. Sourced from immuneACCESS, this table was stored by TCRdb with only in-frame sequences that have V and J called. A share of the clones is absent; for the studies checked, an unresolved V gene accounts for under half, and the remainder has no known explanation. This sample gives fewer than 150,000 clones in total; approximately 94% of them show up just once. Roughly 5% of the sample is taken by the ten largest. The sample here was peripheral blood, taken on day 0 of AZD1222 vaccination. Source of these receptors: an adult in good health.

The chain links TRBV2 to TRBJ1-5, with D possibly being TRBD1 (6 bases). Germline V gene sequence: CDR1 SNHLY, CDR2 FYNNEI. Trimming took off 8 bases at V and 4 bases at J, with 18 bases between the two ends. This CDR3 has 15 residues. CDR3 sequence: CASGLQGLSNQPQHF. In DNA form, the CDR3 reads TGTGCCAGCGGCCTACAGGGCCTAAGTAATCAGCCCCAGCATTTT.

The chain joins TRBV19 to TRBJ2-1; 7 nucleotides align to TRBD1. The germline V gene encodes CDR1 LNHDA and CDR2 SQIVND (reference sequence). This CDR3 contains 15 residues. The junction had 9 bases not matched to a gene; V was cut back by 7 bases and J by 3 bases. CDR3 in DNA: TGTGCCAGTAATCACAGGGGCATTAACTACAATGAGCAGTTCTTC. Translated: CASNHRGINYNEQFF. Full variable domain (outside the CDR3, taken from reference TRBV19 and TRBJ2-1): DGGITQSPKYLFRKEGQNVTLSCEQNLNHDAMYWYRQDPGQGLRLIYYSQIVNDFQKGDIAEGYSVSREKKESFPLTVTSAQKNPTAFYLCASNHRGINYNEQFFGPGTRLTVL.

V usage is TRBV9 and J usage is TRBJ2-1, with D hard to call. The CDR3 is made up of 14 amino acids. Trimming shortened V by 3 bases and J by 8 bases, and 15 bases separated the two germline ends. CDR1 and CDR2 from the germline V gene are SGDLS and YYNGEE. Written as DNA, the CDR3 is TGTGCCAGCAGCGCTCGACTTGATTCGGATGAGCAGTTCTTC. Protein sequence: CASSARLDSDEQFF.

V usage is TRBV4-2 and J usage is TRBJ2-5, with D hard to call. Between the trimmed V and J ends, which lost 0 bases and 5 bases, there was a span of 13 bases. The CDR3 is 15 amino acids. Germline V CDR1 and CDR2: LGHNA, YNFKEQ. The CDR3 region has the DNA TGTGCCAGCAGCCAAGATCTGAAGAGTAGGGAGACCCAGTACTTC. It is translated as CASSQDLKSRETQYF.

CDR3 bases: TGTGCCAGCAGCCTGGGGCAGGCGAACACTGAAGCTTTCTTT. Its protein product is CASSLGQANTEAFF. The chain combines TRBV11-2 with TRBJ1-1, with D tentatively TRBD1 (5 bases). The V gene lost 5 bases and the J gene lost 1 base, with 11 bases spanning the gap. Looked up from germline, CDR1 is SGHAT and CDR2 is FQNNGV. This CDR3 has 14 residues.

This chain joins TRBV11-2 and TRBJ2-2; TRBD1 aligns across 9 bases. Trimming cost V 8 bases and J 5 bases; bases outside gene matches: 6. CDR3 size: 14 residues. The V gene's germline CDR1 is SGHAT and CDR2 FQNNGV. CDR3: CASGRTGETGELFF. In DNA form, the CDR3 reads TGTGCCAGCGGACGGACAGGGGAAACCGGGGAGCTGTTTTTT.

V usage is TRBV9 and J usage is TRBJ1-3; D is unresolved. Per germline, CDR1 SGDLS and CDR2 YYNGEE. This CDR3 is 16 amino acids long. Deletions cut 0 bases from V and 2 bases from J, with 12 bases between. CDR3 amino acids: CASSVDTTSAGNTIYF. The CDR3 region has the DNA TGTGCCAGCAGCGTAGATACTACCTCTGCTGGAAACACCATATATTTT.

The chain has TRBV5-6 and TRBJ2-1; 10 positions agree with TRBD2. CDR3 length equals 16 residues. In germline, CDR1 is SGHDT, CDR2 YYEEEE. Germline trimming cut 4 bases from V and 7 bases from J; bases unmatched to any gene: 11. CDR3 region: CASSVLAGASFNEQFF. CDR3 nucleotide sequence: TGTGCCAGCAGCGTGCTAGCGGGGGCCTCTTTTAATGAGCAGTTCTTC.

This chain uses TRBV12-3 or TRBV12-4 with TRBJ1-2; D remains unclear. The CDR3 length is 13 residues. Trimming removed 4 bases at V and 1 base at J, with 7 bases between. The CDR3 loop reads CASSSSSNYGYTF. DNA of the CDR3: TGTGCCAGCAGTTCGTCAAGTAACTATGGCTACACCTTC.

This clone was found once. The V call is TRBV11-2, the J call TRBJ2-3, with D possibly TRBD1 on 6 matching bases. The CDR3 has 17 amino acids. Germline V gene sequence: CDR1 SGHAT, CDR2 FQNNGV. V gave up 4 bases and J gave up 3 bases, with 20 bases separating them. The CDR3 bases are TGTGCCAGCAGCTATGTCGGAGACAGGAGTTCTACAGATACGCAGTATTTT. It translates to CASSYVGDRSSTDTQYF.

CDR3 region: CASTRGITEAFF. The CDR3 bases are TGTGCCAGTACGCGGGGAATCACTGAAGCTTTCTTT. V gene TRBV2 combines with J gene TRBJ1-1; D remains unclear. The CDR3 totals 12 residues. The V gene's germline CDR1 is SNHLY and CDR2 FYNNEI. Trimming took 9 bases from V and 4 from J, leaving 12 bases between them.